Shown below are 27 T cell receptor beta chains from a single sample sequenced in a study of shared clonotypes between healthy human individuals. The assay was immunoSEQ multiplex PCR, and TCRdb's table has in-frame clones only and misses some. The table includes around 750,000 clones, approximately 74% detected once. Sequenced sample: memory CD4+ T cells sorted from blood. The subset: CD45RA-negative fraction. Every receptor here comes from a woman aged 25 to 45 in good health.

The chain has TRBV27 and TRBJ2-5, with D maybe TRBD2 (5 bases). The CDR3 runs 15 residues. Germline V gives CDR1 MNHEY, CDR2 SMNVEV (reference sequence). V lost 1 base to trimming and J lost 5 bases, with 14 bases between them. This CDR3 reads CASSLLVGVGETQYF. The CDR3 DNA is TGTGCCAGCAGTTTATTGGTCGGGGTAGGGGAGACCCAGTACTTC.

This clone was detected only a few times. The chain has TRBV11-2 and TRBJ2-2; D could derive from TRBD1 or TRBD2 (5 bases each). Germline V CDR1 and CDR2: SGHAT, FQNNGV. The CDR3 is 14 amino acids. The V gene lost 6 bases and the J gene lost 5 bases, with 13 bases spanning the gap. In DNA form, the CDR3 reads TGTGCCAGCAGGTCCGGGACCGATACCGGGGAGCTGTTTTTT. This codes for CASRSGTDTGELFF.

This chain links TRBV28 with TRBJ2-1; maybe TRBD1 (6 bases). This CDR3 has 17 residues. V gave up 2 bases and J gave up 9 bases, with 23 bases separating them. Germline V lookup: CDR1 MDHEN, CDR2 SYDVKM. Written as DNA, the CDR3 is TGTGCCAGCAGTTTACGCGTTGGACAGTTCCCGGGGTCTGAGCAGTTCTTC. Its translation is CASSLRVGQFPGSEQFF.

The gene calls are TRBV5-8 and TRBJ2-6; a possible D gene is TRBD2 (6 bases). There are 17 residues in the CDR3. V lost 2 bases to trimming and J lost 0 bases, with 12 bases between them. CDR1 and CDR2 (germline): SGHTS, YDEGEE. CDR3 in DNA: TGTGCCAGCAGCTTCGGGCTGGGAGGCTCTGGGGCCAACGTCCTGACTTTC. Its protein product is CASSFGLGGSGANVLTF.

V and J are TRBV2 and TRBJ1-1; D not resolved. The length of the CDR3 is 12 residues. Germline V gene sequence: CDR1 SNHLY, CDR2 FYNNEI. With 6 bases removed from V and 2 bases from J, the gap between germline ends came to 7 bases. CDR3 protein: CASRQRNTEAFF. CDR3 in DNA: TGTGCCAGCAGGCAGCGTAACACTGAAGCTTTCTTT.

This clone was detected once. V usage is TRBV27 and J usage is TRBJ2-7; D perhaps matches TRBD1 (6 bases). The CDR3 contains 14 residues. Trimming cost V 5 bases and J 6 bases, with 17 bases left between them. Germline-derived CDR1 and CDR2 are MNHEY and SMNVEV (reference sequence). The CDR3 region is CASSLEGQSAEQYF. The DNA for the CDR3 is TGTGCCAGCAGTCTAGAAGGACAGTCGGCCGAGCAGTACTTC.

The V gene is TRBV19, the J gene TRBJ1-5, with 11 nucleotides matching TRBD1. Germline CDR1 and CDR2: LNHDA and SQIVND (reference sequence). There are 14 residues in the CDR3. The junction had 6 bases not matched to a gene; V was cut back by 8 bases and J by 6 bases. The CDR3 DNA sequence: TGTGCCAGTGAAGGACAGGGGGCTCGTCAGCCCCAGCATTTT. Translated: CASEGQGARQPQHF.

The chain links TRBV5-6 to TRBJ1-1; D remains ambiguous. The V gene's germline CDR1 is SGHDT and CDR2 YYEEEE. This CDR3 has 14 amino acids. The V and J ends lost 4 bases and 2 bases respectively, with 12 bases between them. CDR3 DNA sequence: TGTGCCAGCAGCCCCACCGGCGGTAACACTGAAGCTTTCTTT. Amino acids: CASSPTGGNTEAFF.

The table lists this clone with a count of one. The rearrangement joins TRBV19 to TRBJ2-3; the match to TRBD1 covers 7 bases. Germline V lookup: CDR1 LNHDA, CDR2 SQIVND (reference sequence). CDR3 length: 13 residues. The trim removed 5 bases at V and 4 bases at J, leaving 3 bases unmatched. CDR3 in DNA: TGTGCCAGTAGTCTGGACAGGCCAGATACGCAGTATTTT. Translating it yields CASSLDRPDTQYF.

This chain connects TRBV25-1 to TRBJ2-7; maybe TRBD1 (5 bases). CDR1 is MGHDK and CDR2 is SYGVNS in the germline V gene. Trimming removed 3 bases from V and 6 bases from J, with 12 bases in between. This CDR3 has 13 amino acids. Written as DNA, the CDR3 is TGTGCCAGCAGTGACCGACAGACCTCCGAGCAGTACTTC. Residues: CASSDRQTSEQYF.

The count of this clone is one. This chain connects TRBV10-3 to TRBJ2-1, with a possible D match to TRBD1 (5 bases). Trimming shortened V by 6 bases and J by 0 bases, and 9 bases separated the two germline ends. Per germline, CDR1 ENHRY and CDR2 SYGVKD. The CDR3 is 14 amino acids. The CDR3 spells CAIRPGISYNEQFF. CDR3 sequence (DNA): TGTGCCATCAGACCAGGGATCTCCTACAATGAGCAGTTCTTC.

The chain employs TRBV5-6 and TRBJ2-1; TRBD2 agrees at 13 bases. Losses at the gene ends were 6 bases for V and 4 bases for J; bases not matched to a gene: 4. This CDR3 comprises 15 residues. From germline, CDR1 is SGHDT and CDR2 YYEEEE. The CDR3 here is CASKLAGGKYNEQFF. CDR3 nucleotide sequence: TGTGCCAGCAAACTAGCGGGAGGGAAATACAATGAGCAGTTCTTC.

The chain combines TRBV7-5 with TRBJ2-1; the table's TRBD2 call for D was not verified on the DNA. TRBV7-5 is an annotated pseudogene. The CDR3 contains 16 residues. The CDR3, as DNA: TGTGTCAGAAGCTTACTGTTCGCGGGAGGGCCTTGTGAGCAGTTCTTC. Its translation is CVRSLLFAGGPCEQFF.

The CDR3 nucleotides are TGTGCCAGCAGTGGCGTGGCTAGCCGAGGAATATACAATGAGCAGTTCTTC. Its protein product is CASSGVASRGIYNEQFF. The V call is TRBV25-1, the J call TRBJ2-1, with TRBD2 as a possible D gene (5 bases). This CDR3 spans 17 amino acids. The germline CDR1 and CDR2 sequences are MGHDK and SYGVNS. Trimming removed 4 bases from V and 4 bases from J, with 20 bases in between. Using reference TRBV25-1 and TRBJ2-1 for the parts outside the CDR3, the full variable domain is EADIYQTPRYLVIGTGKKITLECSQTMGHDKMYWYQQDPGMELHLIHYSYGVNSTEKGDLSSESTVSRIRTEHFPLTLESARPSHTSQYLCASSGVASRGIYNEQFFGPGTRLTVL.

J is TRBJ1-2 and V is TRBV19; no definite D call. The CDR3 sequence is 11 residues long. Germline lookup yields CDR1 LNHDA and CDR2 SQIVND (reference sequence). V lost 6 bases to trimming and J lost 8 bases, with 10 bases between them. The CDR3 sequence is CASRKGRGYTF. The CDR3 DNA reads TGTGCCAGTAGAAAAGGGCGCGGCTACACCTTC. Drawing the rest from reference TRBV19 and TRBJ1-2, the complete variable domain is DGGITQSPKYLFRKEGQNVTLSCEQNLNHDAMYWYRQDPGQGLRLIYYSQIVNDFQKGDIAEGYSVSREKKESFPLTVTSAQKNPTAFYLCASRKGRGYTFGSGTRLTVV.

Turning to this clone: The sample contains more than one DNA sequence encoding this CDR3. The V gene is TRBV18, the J gene TRBJ1-1; D uncertain. The CDR3 consists of 14 residues. Germline assignment: CDR1 KGHSH and CDR2 LQKENI. V was trimmed by 2 bases and J by 0 bases, leaving 7 bases between them. The DNA for the CDR3 is TGTGCCAGCTCACCAAGGGAAATGAACACTGAAGCTTTCTTT. This codes for CASSPREMNTEAFF.

This chain joins TRBV6-1 and TRBJ2-7, with 9 bases aligning to TRBD1. The CDR3 length is 14 residues. The trim removed 6 bases at V and 3 bases at J, leaving 6 bases unmatched. CDR1 is MNHNS, CDR2 SASEGT, per germline. Here the CDR3 reads CASRAGTGYYEQYF. As DNA, the CDR3 is TGTGCCAGCAGAGCCGGGACAGGGTACTACGAGCAGTACTTC.

This chain connects TRBV10-3 to TRBJ2-5; 13 bases are shared with TRBD2. This CDR3 has 16 residues. V shed 2 bases, J shed 3 bases, and the junction held 3 bases outside the gene matches. Germline V gene sequence: CDR1 ENHRY, CDR2 SYGVKD. CDR3 DNA sequence: TGTGCCATCAGTGAGGGGGGACTAGCGGGAAAAGAGACCCAGTACTTC. It translates to CAISEGGLAGKETQYF.

This sequence joins TRBV7-8 and TRBJ1-1; TRBD1 agrees at 7 bases. The junction had 22 bases not matched to a gene; V was cut back by 5 bases and J by 13 bases. This CDR3 has 16 residues. Germline-derived CDR1 and CDR2 are SGHVS and FQNEAQ. Written as DNA, the CDR3 is TGTGCCAGCAGCCCCCGGGGGTTGCGGCAGGGGGAGCGCGGTTTCTTT. Translation gives CASSPRGLRQGERGFF.

About this clone itself: A much more abundant neighbour one base away suggests this may be a read error. The sample carries other DNA sequences with the same CDR3. V and J are TRBV2 and TRBJ2-1; no clear D gene. Germline CDR1 SNHLY, CDR2 FYNNEI. The CDR3 totals 11 residues. V gave up 5 bases and J gave up 4 bases, with 3 bases separating them. The CDR3 loop is CASSLYNEQFF. The CDR3, as DNA: TGTGCCAGCAGTTTGTACAATGAGCAGTTCTTC. The full variable domain, rest sourced from reference TRBV2 and TRBJ2-1, is EPEVTQTPSHQVTQMGQEVILRCVPISNHLYFYWYRQILGQKVEFLVSFYNNEISEKSEIFDDQFSVERPDGSNFTLKIRSTKLEDSAMYFCASSLYNEQFFGPGTRLTVL.

The chain combines TRBV10-3 with TRBJ1-4, with D tentatively TRBD1 (5 bases). V lost 6 bases to trimming and J lost 5 bases, with 16 bases between them. Looked up from germline, CDR1 is ENHRY and CDR2 is SYGVKD. The CDR3 length is 15 residues. The CDR3 spells CAISSGTGSNEKLFF. In DNA, the CDR3 is TGTGCCATCAGCTCAGGGACGGGGTCCAATGAAAAACTGTTTTTT.

This clone was observed a few times. Other DNA variants within this sample encode the same CDR3. This chain links TRBV6-6 with TRBJ1-3; D is undetermined. The V end lost 0 bases, the J end lost 4 bases, and 1 base lay between the germline ends. The germline V gene has CDR1 MNHNY and CDR2 SVGAGI (reference sequence). The CDR3 is made up of 12 amino acids. The CDR3 DNA reads TGTGCCAGCAGTTACTCGGGAAACACCATATATTTT. Its translation is CASSYSGNTIYF.

The genes are TRBV16 and TRBJ2-3; D is ambiguous. The germline gives CDR1 KGHSY, CDR2 FQNENV. V shed 0 bases and J shed 4 bases, with 8 bases lying between them. The CDR3 is 14 residues long. The CDR3 loop is CASSQSKLADTQYF. CDR3 DNA sequence: TGTGCCAGCAGCCAATCGAAGCTGGCAGATACGCAGTATTTT.

J is TRBJ1-1 and V is TRBV5-1, with D tentatively TRBD1 (5 bases). V was trimmed by 5 bases and J by 7 bases, leaving 21 bases between them. This CDR3 is built from 15 residues. From germline, CDR1 is SGHRS and CDR2 YFSETQ. The CDR3 nucleotides read TGCGCCAGCAGACCACGCACCTTGACAGAAAATGAAGCTTTCTTT. This gives the protein CASRPRTLTENEAFF.

V is TRBV29-1 and J is TRBJ2-5, with 12 nucleotides matching TRBD2. V lost 4 bases and J lost 4; bases outside the gene matches: 13. Germline V lookup: CDR1 SQVTM, CDR2 ANQGSEA. The CDR3 length is 17 residues. CDR3 DNA sequence: TGCAGCGTTGTTGGCCTAGCGGGAGGGCCTTCGGGAGAGACCCAGTACTTC. Translating gives CSVVGLAGGPSGETQYF.

V usage is TRBV7-9 and J usage is TRBJ2-1; D is perhaps TRBD2 (5 bases). CDR3 size: 14 residues. The germline CDR1 and CDR2 sequences are SEHNR and FQNEAQ (reference sequence). V lost 3 bases to trimming and J lost 3 bases, with 9 bases between them. CDR3 nucleotide sequence: TGTGCCAGCAGCTTGGGGAGCATCTACAATGAGCAGTTCTTC. The encoded protein is CASSLGSIYNEQFF.

The CDR3 is CASTPPLAGDTQYF. The CDR3 DNA reads TGTGCCAGCACCCCGCCTCTAGCGGGAGATACGCAGTATTTT. V gene TRBV28 combines with J gene TRBJ2-3; 8 nucleotides align to TRBD2. CDR3 length: 14 amino acids. Germline V gives CDR1 MDHEN, CDR2 SYDVKM. Losses at the gene ends were 7 bases for V and 5 bases for J; bases not matched to a gene: 8.